This T cell receptor beta chain was recovered during a study of T-cell reconstitution after alpha-beta-depleted transplantation in children listed by TCRdb under 2016. Study-wide context: T-cell immune reconstitution after TCRalphabeta/CD19-depleted allogeneic hematopoietic cell transplantation in children was quantitatively tracked in the study by means of TCR repertoire profiling.

This clonotype was seen only a few times. The antigen it binds to is not known. Per-base quality was not reported, and no clone a single base away is much larger than it. From cysteine to phenylalanine, the CDR3 is 13 amino acids long. The sequence is cut down to CDR3 DNA, 39 bases in frame from base 1. Based on the germline V gene (reference sequence), the CDR1 and CDR2 sequences are DFQATT and SNEGSKA. The V and J ends are trimmed by 4 bases and 3 bases, leaving 12 bases between them. Receptor amplification or capture employed PCR. Sequencing was carried out with an Illumina HiSeq 2500. TCR libraries were prepared with molecular barcoding, using unique molecular identifiers to normalize TCRbeta repertoire quantification. TCRdb reprocessed the public reads (quality trimming at Q25 with fastp, clone calling with MiXCR) and kept in-frame beta chains. When rows share a CDR3 protein, they turn into one entry using the most common DNA and genes. Present in this sample are about 350,000 distinct CDR3 sequences, about an eighth of which were seen just once. Of the sample, 4% to 5.5% is held by the ten largest clones.

Specimen: PBMCs, collected from the stem cell graft. This TCR was sampled from a human donor who donated a stem cell graft to a child with Fanconi anemia. The chain is encoded by TRBV20-1 joined to TRBJ1-1; the D gene is possibly TRBD1, with 6 bases matching. The CDR3 protein is CSAMDRSHTEAFF. The DNA reads TGCAGTGCTATGGACAGATCGCACACTGAAGCTTTCTTT.